Listed below are T cell receptor beta chains from one sample, sequenced in a study of blood T cell repertoires in COVID-19. The method was immunoSEQ multiplex PCR; TCRdb's version includes in-frame clones alone and lacks a portion of them. The table includes 150,000 to 200,000 clones, approximately 80% detected once. The sequencing input was PBMCs or T cells enriched from blood (not recorded which). These receptors originate from a woman between 45 and 60 years old who had recovered from COVID-19. CDR3s include the opening cysteine and the closing phenylalanine or tryptophan. The D gene is left open where the match is weak. Clone size is not always given. Where it is, it says once, few, many or a class for expanded clones.

TRBV27	NA	few	TRBJ2-7	CASSSSPFYEQYF	TGTGCCAGCAGTTCGTCCCCGTTCTACGAGCAGTACTTC
TRBV4-1	TRBD2	NA	TRBJ2-5	CASSQYPTPAGGQNQETQYF	TGCGCCAGCAGCCAGTACCCGACTCCAGCGGGAGGCCAAAACCAAGAGACCCAGTACTTC
TRBV5-1	TRBD2	NA	TRBJ2-1	CASSLAGVNNEQFF	TGCGCCAGCAGCTTAGCGGGAGTCAACAATGAGCAGTTCTTC
TRBV28	TRBD2	NA	TRBJ2-3	CASRGDLFPGRAPDTQYF	TGTGCCAGCAGAGGAGACCTTTTTCCCGGGAGGGCCCCAGATACGCAGTATTTT
TRBV28	TRBD2	NA	TRBJ2-7	CASSLASGLYEQYF	TGTGCCAGCAGTTTAGCTAGCGGACTGTACGAGCAGTACTTC
TRBV3-1/TRBV3-2	NA	NA	TRBJ2-2	CASSHRSTGTGELFF	TGTGCCAGCAGCCATCGGTCTACAGGGACCGGGGAGCTGTTTTTT
TRBV7-9	TRBD1	NA	TRBJ2-7	CASSFGTGRSSYEQYF	TGTGCCAGCAGCTTCGGGACAGGGAGGTCATCCTACGAGCAGTACTTC
TRBV2	NA	NA	TRBJ2-7	CASSDQGFSYEQYF	TGTGCCAGCAGTGATCAGGGGTTCTCCTACGAGCAGTACTTC
TRBV6-6	TRBD2	NA	TRBJ2-1	CASRWTSGNNEQFF	TGTGCCAGCCGATGGACTAGCGGAAACAATGAGCAGTTCTTC
TRBV27	NA	NA	TRBJ1-4	CASSTPGVSEKLFF	TGTGCCAGCAGTACTCCAGGGGTTAGCGAAAAACTGTTTTTT
TRBV7-9	TRBD2	NA	TRBJ2-4	CASSSPLAGVENIQYF	TGTGCCAGCAGCTCCCCGCTAGCGGGAGTAGAAAACATTCAGTACTTC
TRBV12-2	NA	once	TRBJ1-5	CASRLEAGTSNQPQHF	TGTGCAAGTCGCCTAGAAGCCGGGACAAGCAATCAGCCCCAGCATTTT
TRBV5-3	TRBD2	NA	TRBJ2-3	CARSSNPGTSHSTDTQYF	TGTGCCAGAAGCTCGAATCCCGGGACTAGCCACAGCACAGATACGCAGTATTTT
TRBV7-2	TRBD1	NA	TRBJ2-1	CASSKRQGGNEQFF	TGTGCCAGCAGCAAAAGACAGGGGGGTAATGAGCAGTTCTTC
TRBV18	NA	NA	TRBJ1-1	CASSPGRNTEAFF	TGTGCCAGCTCACCAGGGAGGAACACTGAAGCTTTCTTT
TRBV19	TRBD1	once	TRBJ2-6	CASSIGPRQGASSSGANVLTF	TGTGCCAGTAGTATAGGCCCTCGGCAGGGGGCGAGCTCCTCTGGGGCCAACGTCCTGACTTTC
TRBV2	TRBD2	NA	TRBJ2-1	CASSERLAAYNEQFF	TGTGCCAGCTCCGAGCGCCTAGCGGCTTACAATGAGCAGTTCTTC
TRBV19	NA	NA	TRBJ2-7	CASSIQGHYEQYF	TGTGCCAGTAGTATCCAGGGCCACTACGAGCAGTACTTC
TRBV20-1	TRBD1	NA	TRBJ1-1	CSAAQGLEAFF	TGCAGTGCTGCACAGGGGCTTGAAGCTTTCTTT
TRBV28	TRBD1	NA	TRBJ2-2	CASRTDRGYTGELFF	TGTGCCAGCAGGACGGACAGGGGTTACACCGGGGAGCTGTTTTTT
TRBV6-2/TRBV6-3	TRBD1	NA	TRBJ1-5	CASSPGQGNNQPQHF	TGTGCCAGCAGCCCTGGACAGGGAAATAATCAGCCCCAGCATTTT
TRBV2	NA	NA	TRBJ2-1	CASTPGFRSYNEQFF	TGTGCCAGCACCCCCGGTTTCCGCTCCTACAATGAGCAGTTCTTC
TRBV19	TRBD2	NA	TRBJ2-2	CASIGWRLAGTGELFF	TGTGCCAGTATTGGGTGGCGGCTAGCGGGGACCGGGGAGCTGTTTTTT
TRBV5-5	NA	NA	TRBJ2-1	CASSLSGTMSGGEQFF	TGTGCCAGCAGCTTGTCCGGGACGATGTCCGGGGGTGAGCAGTTCTTC
TRBV4-1	NA	NA	TRBJ1-6	CASSLTLSQGNSPLHF	TGCGCCAGCAGCCTAACCCTTAGTCAGGGGAATTCACCCCTCCACTTT
TRBV5-1	TRBD2	NA	TRBJ2-7	CASSSGTSGRDYEQYF	TGCGCCAGCAGCTCCGGGACTAGCGGGAGGGATTACGAGCAGTACTTC
TRBV6-5	NA	NA	TRBJ2-6	CASSYSRAGANVLTF	TGTGCCAGCAGTTACTCCAGGGCTGGGGCCAACGTCCTGACTTTC
TRBV27	NA	few	TRBJ1-6	CASSIQQGFYSPLHF	TGTGCCAGCAGTATCCAACAGGGATTTTATTCACCCCTCCACTTT
TRBV14	NA	NA	TRBJ2-7	CASSQEGQGPLSYEQYF	TGTGCCAGCAGCCAAGAAGGGCAGGGCCCACTCTCCTACGAGCAGTACTTC
TRBV2	NA	NA	TRBJ2-7	CASNTQALGGQYF	TGTGCCAGCAATACCCAAGCGCTAGGTGGGCAGTACTTC
TRBV7-2	TRBD2	NA	TRBJ2-7	CASSLDGRLADYSYEQYF	TGTGCCAGCAGCTTAGACGGGAGGCTAGCGGATTACTCCTACGAGCAGTACTTC
TRBV3-1/TRBV3-2	NA	NA	TRBJ1-2	CASSQVGANYGYTF	TGTGCCAGCAGCCAAGTTGGAGCTAACTATGGCTACACCTTC
TRBV25-1	NA	NA	TRBJ2-2	CASLPGYSNTGELFF	TGTGCCAGCCTCCCGGGTTACTCGAACACCGGGGAGCTGTTTTTT
TRBV2	TRBD2	once	TRBJ2-1	CASKPSGGSYNEQFF	TGTGCCAGCAAGCCCTCGGGGGGCTCCTACAATGAGCAGTTCTTC
TRBV28	TRBD1	few	TRBJ1-2	CASSFDRDNFYGYTF	TGTGCCAGCAGTTTCGACAGGGACAACTTCTATGGCTACACCTTC
TRBV7-3	TRBD2	NA	TRBJ2-2	CASSPGTSGTGELFF	TGTGCCAGCAGCCCGGGGACTAGCGGGACCGGGGAGCTGTTTTTT
TRBV2	NA	few	TRBJ1-4	CATERGFGEKLFF	TGTGCCACAGAGAGGGGGTTCGGTGAAAAACTGTTTTTT
TRBV7-9	NA	medium-sized	TRBJ1-4	CASRRGNEKLFF	TGTGCCAGCAGGAGGGGGAATGAAAAACTGTTTTTT
TRBV19	NA	NA	TRBJ1-1	CASSQLSGNQDTEAFF	TGTGCCAGTAGCCAACTCTCAGGGAATCAGGACACTGAAGCTTTCTTT
TRBV5-1	TRBD2	NA	TRBJ2-1	CASSVTSGSSYNEQFF	TGCGCCAGCAGCGTCACTAGCGGAAGCTCCTACAATGAGCAGTTCTTC
TRBV18	TRBD1	NA	TRBJ2-7	CASSNEYRGNSYEQYF	TGTGCCAGCTCAAATGAGTACAGGGGAAATTCGTACGAGCAGTACTTC
TRBV7-9	TRBD1	NA	TRBJ1-2	CASSPPQGVRIHGYTF	TGTGCCAGCAGCCCACCCCAGGGGGTCAGGATACATGGCTACACCTTC
TRBV3-1/TRBV3-2	NA	once	TRBJ2-2	CASSQAPAATGELFF	TGTGCCAGCAGCCAAGCTCCGGCGGCCACCGGGGAGCTGTTTTTT
TRBV29-1	TRBD1	NA	TRBJ2-2	CSVVRGPNPGELFF	TGCAGCGTTGTTAGGGGGCCTAACCCCGGGGAGCTGTTTTTT
TRBV6-5	TRBD2	NA	TRBJ2-7	CASSRTSGGYEQYF	TGTGCCAGCAGTCGGACTAGCGGAGGCTACGAGCAGTACTTC
TRBV5-1	NA	few	TRBJ1-6	CASSPTTEPSGSPLHF	TGCGCCAGCAGCCCTACTACAGAGCCCAGCGGGTCACCCCTCCACTTT
TRBV7-3	NA	NA	TRBJ2-5	CASSWEVGETQYF	TGTGCCAGCAGCTGGGAGGTTGGGGAGACCCAGTACTTC
TRBV7-2	NA	NA	TRBJ1-2	CASSPGQTPDYTF	TGTGCCAGCAGCCCCGGACAAACCCCGGACTACACCTTC
TRBV7-6	TRBD2	NA	TRBJ2-7	CASSPRSSGSSYEQYF	TGTGCCAGCAGCCCTAGGTCCAGCGGGAGCTCCTACGAGCAGTACTTC
TRBV27	NA	NA	TRBJ1-5	CASSWTQGSQPQHF	TGTGCCAGCAGTTGGACCCAGGGAAGTCAGCCCCAGCATTTT
TRBV10-3	TRBD1	NA	TRBJ2-2	CAISIQGGGGELFF	TGTGCCATCAGTATACAGGGGGGAGGCGGGGAGCTGTTTTTT
TRBV2	TRBD2	NA	TRBJ2-3	CATKRESGDTQYF	TGTGCCACAAAGCGGGAGAGTGGGGATACGCAGTATTTT